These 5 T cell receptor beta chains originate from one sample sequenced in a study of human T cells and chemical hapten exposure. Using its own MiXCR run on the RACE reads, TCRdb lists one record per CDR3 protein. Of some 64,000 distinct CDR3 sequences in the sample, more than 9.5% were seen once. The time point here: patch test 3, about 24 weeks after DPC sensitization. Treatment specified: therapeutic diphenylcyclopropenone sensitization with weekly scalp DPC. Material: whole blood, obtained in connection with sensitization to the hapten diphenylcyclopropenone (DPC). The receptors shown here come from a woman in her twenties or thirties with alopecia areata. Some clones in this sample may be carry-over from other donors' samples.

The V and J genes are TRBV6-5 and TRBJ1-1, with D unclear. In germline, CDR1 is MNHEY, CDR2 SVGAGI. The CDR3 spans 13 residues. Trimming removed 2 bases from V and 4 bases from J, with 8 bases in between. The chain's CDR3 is CASSYGVSTEAFF. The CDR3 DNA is TGTGCCAGCAGTTACGGGGTTTCCACTGAAGCTTTCTTT.

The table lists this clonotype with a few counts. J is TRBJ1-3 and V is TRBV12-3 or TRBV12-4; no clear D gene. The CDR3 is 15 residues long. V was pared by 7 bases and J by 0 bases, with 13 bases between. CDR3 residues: CASTSGRASGNTIYF. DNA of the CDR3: TGTGCCAGCACTTCTGGGAGGGCCTCTGGAAACACCATATATTTT.

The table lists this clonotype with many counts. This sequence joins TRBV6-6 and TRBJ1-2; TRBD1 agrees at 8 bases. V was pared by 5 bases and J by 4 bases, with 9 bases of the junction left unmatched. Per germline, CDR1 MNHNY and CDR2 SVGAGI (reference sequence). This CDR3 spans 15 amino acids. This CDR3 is CASSPRQGRIYGYTF. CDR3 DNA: TGTGCCAGCAGTCCACGACAGGGGCGCATCTATGGCTACACCTTC.

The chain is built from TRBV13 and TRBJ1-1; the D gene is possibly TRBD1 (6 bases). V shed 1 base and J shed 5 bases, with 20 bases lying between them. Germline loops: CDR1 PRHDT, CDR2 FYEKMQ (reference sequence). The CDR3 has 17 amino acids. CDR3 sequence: CASSLAGVLGPGTEAFF. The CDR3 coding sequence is TGTGCCAGCAGCTTAGCAGGGGTTCTGGGGCCTGGTACTGAAGCTTTCTTT.

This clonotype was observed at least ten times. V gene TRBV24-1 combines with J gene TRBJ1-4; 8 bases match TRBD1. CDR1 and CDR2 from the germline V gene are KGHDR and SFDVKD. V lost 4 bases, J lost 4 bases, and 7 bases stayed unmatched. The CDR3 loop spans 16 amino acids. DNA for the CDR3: TGTGCCACCAGTGACTCCGGGACAGGATTTAATGAAAAACTGTTTTTT. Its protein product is CATSDSGTGFNEKLFF.